What follows are 29 T cell receptor beta chains derived from one specimen sequenced in a study of early T cells in non-severe SARS-CoV-2 infection. TCRdb recomputed calls from the 5' RACE reads with MiXCR, one row per CDR3 protein. The table lists around 70,000 distinct CDR3 sequences, 15% to 17% of them singletons. The sequenced material came from whole blood. The source is an adult who was a healthcare worker with PCR-confirmed SARS-CoV-2 infection or an uninfected control (not recorded which).

The genes are TRBV11-2 and TRBJ2-7; no clear D gene. The germline CDR1 and CDR2 sequences are SGHAT and FQNNGV. Deletions cut 0 bases from V and 6 bases from J, with 12 bases between. The CDR3 totals 14 residues. The CDR3 reads CASSLEVGRSEQYF. DNA of the CDR3: TGTGCCAGCAGCTTAGAGGTTGGTCGGTCCGAGCAGTACTTC.

This clonotype has more than one count but fewer than ten. The V gene is TRBV4-1, the J gene TRBJ2-7; 8 nucleotides line up with TRBD1. This CDR3 contains 14 residues. Germline lookup yields CDR1 MGHRA and CDR2 YSYEKL. J gave up 6 bases and V 0 bases, and 4 bases lay outside the gene matches. CDR3: CASSQDPGGFEQYF. For the CDR3, the DNA is TGCGCCAGCAGCCAAGATCCAGGGGGCTTCGAGCAGTACTTC.

The V and J genes are TRBV20-1 and TRBJ1-5, with unresolved D. Trimming removed 3 bases from V and 4 bases from J, with 10 bases in between. This CDR3 has 13 residues. Germline CDR1 reads DFQATT; CDR2 reads SNEGSKA (reference sequence). CDR3 protein: CSARGSLNQPQHF. In DNA, the CDR3 is TGCAGTGCTAGGGGGAGTTTGAATCAGCCCCAGCATTTT.

This clonotype showed up many times. CDR3 DNA sequence: TGTGCCAGCAGTTTGGAGCCGGGACACCATCAATACGAGCAGTACTTC. It yields the protein CASSLEPGHHQYEQYF. The chain links TRBV28 to TRBJ2-7; TRBD1 is a possible D gene (6 bases). V lost 3 bases to trimming and J lost 4 bases, with 19 bases between them. The CDR3 has 16 residues. Germline CDR1 MDHEN, CDR2 SYDVKM.

This chain joins TRBV20-1 and TRBJ2-2; 8 nucleotides align to TRBD1. Germline V gives CDR1 DFQATT, CDR2 SNEGSKA (reference sequence). CDR3 length: 14 amino acids. J gave up 6 bases and V 0 bases, and 3 bases lay outside the gene matches. CDR3 DNA: TGCAGTGCTAGAGATCGGACAGGGTCCGGGGAGCTGTTTTTT. Its protein is CSARDRTGSGELFF.

V and J are TRBV12-3 or TRBV12-4 and TRBJ1-1; no firm D call. V was pared by 1 base and J by 4 bases, with 10 bases between. The CDR3 length is 14 residues. The CDR3 sequence: CASSLGVGSTEAFF. DNA of the CDR3: TGTGCCAGCAGTTTAGGAGTGGGTAGCACTGAAGCTTTCTTT.

This clonotype was detected many times. The chain combines TRBV28 with TRBJ1-2; tentatively, D is TRBD1 (5 bases). Germline CDR1 and CDR2: MDHEN and SYDVKM. This CDR3 is 13 amino acids long. Trimming took 6 bases from V and 7 from J, leaving 15 bases between them. Here the CDR3 DNA reads TGTGCCAGCAGCCCGGGACGGGCCAGTGGCTACACCTTC. Translating gives CASSPGRASGYTF.

The J gene is TRBJ1-5, the V gene TRBV12-3 or TRBV12-4; tentatively, D is TRBD1 (5 bases). Trimming took off 7 bases at V and 2 bases at J, with 24 bases between the two ends. The CDR3 totals 18 residues. CDR3 nucleotides: TGTGCCAGCACCCTTCAGGGCAGCGGCCACCTCGGCAATCAGCCCCAGCATTTT. It translates to CASTLQGSGHLGNQPQHF.

The CDR3 DNA reads TGTGCCAGCAGAGGGACGTTTCTAAGGACAGATACGCAGTATTTT. It is translated as CASRGTFLRTDTQYF. V gene TRBV2 combines with J gene TRBJ2-3; D possibly matches TRBD1 or TRBD2 (5 bases each). The CDR3 sequence is 15 residues long. Germline assignment: CDR1 SNHLY and CDR2 FYNNEI. With 6 bases removed from V and 3 bases from J, the gap between germline ends came to 16 bases.

This clonotype appeared many times. As DNA, the CDR3 is TGTGCCAGCAGCTTAAACAATGAGCAGTTCTTC. It translates to CASSLNNEQFF. The gene calls are TRBV7-9 and TRBJ2-1; D remains unclear. Germline assignment: CDR1 SEHNR and CDR2 FQNEAQ (reference sequence). V dropped 2 bases and J dropped 5 bases, with 1 base sitting between them. This CDR3 has 11 residues.

In this sample, this clonotype turned up a few times. The chain combines TRBV7-2 with TRBJ2-3; D gene ambiguous. CDR3 size: 14 residues. The V gene lost 4 bases and the J gene lost 0 bases, with 8 bases spanning the gap. CDR1 is SGHTA and CDR2 is FQGNSA in the germline V gene. Here the CDR3 DNA reads TGTGCCAGCAGCTCCGTACCTAGCACAGATACGCAGTATTTT. Translation: CASSSVPSTDTQYF.

This clonotype was recorded many times. The chain recombines TRBV3-1 with TRBJ2-1; 8 positions agree with TRBD2. The junction had 0 bases not matched to a gene; V was cut back by 4 bases and J by 10 bases. Germline assignment: CDR1 LGHDT and CDR2 YNNKEL (reference sequence). The CDR3 consists of 11 residues. CDR3 sequence: CASSPGGEQFF. As DNA, the CDR3 is TGTGCCAGCAGCCCGGGGGGGGAGCAGTTCTTC.

The CDR3 nucleotides are TGTGCCAGCAGCCGACTAGACCCCTACGAGCAGTACTTC. Protein product: CASSRLDPYEQYF. The rearrangement joins TRBV2 to TRBJ2-7; tentatively, D is TRBD2 (6 bases). With 6 bases removed from V and 2 bases from J, the gap between germline ends came to 11 bases. The CDR3 sequence is 13 residues long. The V gene's germline CDR1 is SNHLY and CDR2 FYNNEI.

This clonotype was detected only a few times. V usage is TRBV12-3 or TRBV12-4 and J usage is TRBJ2-7; D possibly matches TRBD1 or TRBD2 (5 bases each). The CDR3 extends over 13 amino acids. Trimming took off 7 bases at V and 4 bases at J, with 14 bases between the two ends. The chain's CDR3 is CASNPGRNYEQYF. The CDR3 DNA follows: TGTGCCAGCAATCCGGGACGAAATTACGAGCAGTACTTC.

This chain connects TRBV20-1 to TRBJ2-7, with D possibly matching TRBD2 (6 bases). CDR3 length equals 15 residues. Germline loops: CDR1 DFQATT, CDR2 SNEGSKA (reference sequence). The V gene lost 5 bases and the J gene lost 0 bases, with 17 bases spanning the gap. CDR3 amino acids: CSAPQPSASSYEQYF. The CDR3 bases are TGCAGTGCTCCCCAACCTAGCGCGAGCTCCTACGAGCAGTACTTC.

This clonotype occurred a few times. The rearrangement links TRBV11-2 to TRBJ2-7; 8 bases line up with TRBD2. CDR3 size: 14 residues. V shed 4 bases and J 2 bases; nucleotides not matched to a gene: 4. Germline CDR1 is SGHAT and CDR2 is FQNNGV. CDR3 nucleotides: TGTGCCAGCAGCTCGGGACTAGGGACCTACGAGCAGTACTTC. Amino acids: CASSSGLGTYEQYF.

J is TRBJ2-3 and V is TRBV6-2 or TRBV6-3; a possible D gene is TRBD2 (6 bases). The CDR3 runs to 15 residues. The germline V gene encodes CDR1 MNHEY and CDR2 SVGEGT. Trimming removed 0 bases from V and 0 bases from J, with 7 bases in between. CDR3 protein: CASSYSSGSTDTQYF. The CDR3 nucleotides read TGTGCCAGCAGTTACTCGAGCGGGAGCACAGATACGCAGTATTTT.

This clonotype turned up a few times. The genes are TRBV7-9 and TRBJ2-1; 9 positions match TRBD1. The trim removed 4 bases at V and 12 bases at J, leaving 7 bases unmatched. The CDR3 is 13 amino acids. Germline V gene lookup returns CDR1 SEHNR and CDR2 FQNEAQ (reference sequence). CDR3 amino acids: CASSSDRGFGQFF. The DNA of the CDR3 is TGTGCCAGCAGCTCGGACAGGGGTTTCGGGCAGTTCTTC. The full variable domain, its missing parts supplied by reference TRBV7-9 and TRBJ2-1, is DTGVSQNPRHKITKRGQNVTFRCDPISEHNRLYWYRQTLGQGPEFLTYFQNEAQLEKSRLLSDRFSAERPKGSFSTLEIQRTEQGDSAMYLCASSSDRGFGQFFGPGTRLTVL.

This clonotype was detected ten times or more. This chain joins TRBV11-2 and TRBJ2-3; TRBD2 agrees at 9 bases. V was clipped by 4 bases and J by 6 bases; unmatched bases: 11. The CDR3 has 16 amino acids. Per the germline V gene, CDR1 is SGHAT and CDR2 is FQNNGV. The CDR3 sequence is CASSSLLAGMMDTQYF. DNA for the CDR3: TGTGCCAGCAGCTCGTTACTAGCGGGCATGATGGATACGCAGTATTTT.

This clonotype was observed at least ten times. This chain uses TRBV5-8 with TRBJ2-7; D possibly corresponds to TRBD1 (5 bases). Trimming removed 0 bases at V and 3 bases at J, with 10 bases between. The length of the CDR3 is 14 residues. In germline, CDR1 is SGHTS, CDR2 YDEGEE. The CDR3 protein is CASSLGRALYEQYF. CDR3 bases: TGTGCCAGCAGCTTGGGCAGGGCCCTCTACGAGCAGTACTTC.

The chain carries TRBV4-2 and TRBJ2-1, with D unresolved. The CDR3 is 16 residues long. The V and J ends lost 4 bases and 7 bases respectively, with 20 bases between them. CDR1 and CDR2 (germline): LGHNA, YNFKEQ. The CDR3 DNA sequence: TGTGCCAGCAGCCGAGAATCCCTAGGGATTCTTAATGAGCAGTTCTTC. This translates into CASSRESLGILNEQFF.

This clonotype was recorded a few times. This sequence joins TRBV12-5 and TRBJ1-1, with D uncertain. Trimming removed 1 base at V and 0 bases at J, with 6 bases between. Per the germline V gene, CDR1 is LGHNT and CDR2 is FRNRAP. This CDR3 spans 14 amino acids. CDR3 amino acids: CASGLASLNTEAFF. The CDR3 DNA is TGTGCTAGTGGTTTGGCCAGCCTGAACACTGAAGCTTTCTTT.

This clonotype has a count of ten or more. The rearrangement joins TRBV6-6 to TRBJ2-2; TRBD1 matches at 8 bases. With V trimmed by 6 bases and J by 5 bases, 11 bases remained unmatched. From germline, CDR1 is MNHNY and CDR2 SVGAGI (reference sequence). CDR3 length: 16 residues. CDR3: CASRKEGTGGTGELFF. DNA of the CDR3: TGTGCCAGCAGAAAAGAGGGGACAGGCGGGACCGGGGAGCTGTTTTTT.

Only a few counts were recorded for this clonotype. This chain joins TRBV29-1 and TRBJ2-1; D is undetermined. Trimming shortened V by 3 bases and J by 2 bases, and 8 bases separated the two germline ends. Germline V gene sequence: CDR1 SQVTM, CDR2 ANQGSEA. The CDR3 extends over 13 amino acids. This CDR3 reads CSVEYRAYNEQFF. CDR3 nucleotide sequence: TGCAGCGTTGAGTATAGGGCCTACAATGAGCAGTTCTTC.

In this sample, this clonotype turned up a few times. The V and J genes are TRBV28 and TRBJ2-1, with TRBD2 matching over 8 bases. Looked up from germline, CDR1 is MDHEN and CDR2 is SYDVKM. The CDR3 extends over 14 amino acids. Trimming at V came to 5 bases and at J to 7 bases, leaving 7 bases not matched to a gene. CDR3 DNA: TGTGCCAGCAGTCCCCGGGGGGGTAGGAATGAGCAGTTCTTC. Translating it yields CASSPRGGRNEQFF.

In this sample, this clonotype turned up many times. The chain is built from TRBV20-1 and TRBJ2-7; D not certain. Between the trimmed V and J ends, which lost 5 bases and 4 bases, there was a span of 9 bases. The CDR3 spans 11 residues. Germline CDR1 reads DFQATT; CDR2 reads SNEGSKA (reference sequence). This CDR3 is CSALGLYEQYF. The CDR3, as DNA: TGCAGTGCTCTGGGCCTTTACGAGCAGTACTTC.

The chain joins TRBV6-1 to TRBJ1-1; D unresolved. CDR3 length: 11 residues. Germline CDR1 is MNHNS and CDR2 is SASEGT. Trimming removed 1 base from V and 9 bases from J, with 6 bases in between. As DNA, the CDR3 is TGTGCCAGCAGTGAAGGGGTGCAAGCTTTCTTT. Translated: CASSEGVQAFF.

This clonotype appeared a few times. V gene TRBV6-6 combines with J gene TRBJ1-6, with D perhaps TRBD1 (5 bases). The CDR3 covers 14 residues. V was shortened by 4 bases and J by 5 bases, with 9 bases between the two germline ends. The germline V gene encodes CDR1 MNHNY and CDR2 SVGAGI (reference sequence). CDR3 region: CASSSGRDNSPLHF. The DNA of the CDR3 is TGTGCCAGCAGTTCGGGCAGGGATAATTCACCCCTCCACTTT.

This clonotype was detected many times. The V call is TRBV21-1, the J call TRBJ1-6; the table calls TRBD1, which could not be checked here. TRBV21-1 is a listed pseudogene. The length of the CDR3 is 19 residues. CDR3: CASSKSAGAGTGSYSPLHF. The CDR3 nucleotides are TGTGCCAGCAGCAAAAGCGCCGGCGCCGGGACAGGGTCATATTCACCCCTCCACTTT.